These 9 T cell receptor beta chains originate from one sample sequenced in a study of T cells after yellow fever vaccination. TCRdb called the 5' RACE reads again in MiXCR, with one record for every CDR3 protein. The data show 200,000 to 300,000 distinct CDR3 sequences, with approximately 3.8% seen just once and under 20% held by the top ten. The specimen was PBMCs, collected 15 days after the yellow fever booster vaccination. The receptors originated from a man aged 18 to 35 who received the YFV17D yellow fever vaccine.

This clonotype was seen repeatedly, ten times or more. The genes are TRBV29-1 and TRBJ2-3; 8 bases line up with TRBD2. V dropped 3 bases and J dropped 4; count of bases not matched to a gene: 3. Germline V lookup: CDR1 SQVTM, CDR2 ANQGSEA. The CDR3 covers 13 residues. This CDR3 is CSVDRRGADTQYF. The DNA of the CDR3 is TGCAGCGTTGATAGGCGGGGGGCAGATACGCAGTATTTT.

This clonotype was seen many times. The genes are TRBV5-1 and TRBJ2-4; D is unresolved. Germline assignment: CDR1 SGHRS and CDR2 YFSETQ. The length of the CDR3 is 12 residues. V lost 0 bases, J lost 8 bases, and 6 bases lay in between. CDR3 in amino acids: CASSLEGYIQYF. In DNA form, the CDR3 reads TGCGCCAGCAGCTTGGAGGGCTACATTCAGTACTTC.

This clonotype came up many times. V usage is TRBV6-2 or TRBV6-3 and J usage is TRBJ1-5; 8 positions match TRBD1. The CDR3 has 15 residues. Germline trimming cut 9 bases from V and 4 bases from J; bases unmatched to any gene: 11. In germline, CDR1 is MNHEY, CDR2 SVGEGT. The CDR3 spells CASLGQGRGNQPQHF. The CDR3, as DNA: TGTGCCAGTCTCGGACAGGGCCGAGGTAATCAGCCCCAGCATTTT.

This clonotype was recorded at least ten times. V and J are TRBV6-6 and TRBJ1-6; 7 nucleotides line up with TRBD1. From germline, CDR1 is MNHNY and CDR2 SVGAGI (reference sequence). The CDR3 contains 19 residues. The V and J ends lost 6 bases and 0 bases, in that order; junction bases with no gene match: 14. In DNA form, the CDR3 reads TGTGCCAGCAGACCCGGCCCCGGACAGGAGAGCTCCTATAATTCACCCCTCCACTTT. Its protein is CASRPGPGQESSYNSPLHF.

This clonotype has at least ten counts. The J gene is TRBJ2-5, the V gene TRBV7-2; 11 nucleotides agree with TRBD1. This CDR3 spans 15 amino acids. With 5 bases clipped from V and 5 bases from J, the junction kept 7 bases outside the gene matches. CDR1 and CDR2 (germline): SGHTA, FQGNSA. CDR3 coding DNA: TGTGCCAGCAGCGATCCGGGACAGGGGGTGGAGACCCAGTACTTC. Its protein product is CASSDPGQGVETQYF.

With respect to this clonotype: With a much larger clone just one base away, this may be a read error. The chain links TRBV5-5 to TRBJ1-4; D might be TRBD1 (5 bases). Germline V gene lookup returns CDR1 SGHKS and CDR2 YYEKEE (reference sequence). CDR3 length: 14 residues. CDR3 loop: CGSSAGRQNEKLFF. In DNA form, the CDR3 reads TGTGGCAGCAGTGCAGGGAGGCAGAATGAAAAACTGTTTTTT.

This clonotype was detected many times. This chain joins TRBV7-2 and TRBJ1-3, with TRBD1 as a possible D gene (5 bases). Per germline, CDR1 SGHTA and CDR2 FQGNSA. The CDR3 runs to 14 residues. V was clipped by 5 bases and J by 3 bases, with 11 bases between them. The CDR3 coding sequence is TGTGCCAGCAGCGGAGGACAAGGTGGAAACACCATATATTTT. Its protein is CASSGGQGGNTIYF.

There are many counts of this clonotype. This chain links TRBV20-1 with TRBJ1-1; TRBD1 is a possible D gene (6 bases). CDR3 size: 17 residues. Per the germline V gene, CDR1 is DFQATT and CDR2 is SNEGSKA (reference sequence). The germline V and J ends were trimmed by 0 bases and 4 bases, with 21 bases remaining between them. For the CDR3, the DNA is TGCAGTGCTAGAGATAGAAGGGGGGGGGCAGTTGCCACTGAAGCTTTCTTT. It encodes CSARDRRGGAVATEAFF.

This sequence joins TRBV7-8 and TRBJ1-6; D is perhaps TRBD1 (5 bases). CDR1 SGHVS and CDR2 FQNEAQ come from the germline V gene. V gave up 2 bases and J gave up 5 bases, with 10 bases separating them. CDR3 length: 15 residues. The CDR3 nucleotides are TGTGCCAGCAGCTTACGGGGGAGTCATAATTCACCCCTCCACTTT. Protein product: CASSLRGSHNSPLHF.